This TCR beta chain derives from a study of blood T cell repertoires in COVID-19. Method: immunoSEQ multiplex PCR; TCRdb's copy keeps in-frame clones and lacks some. The sample holds tens of thousands of clones, 75% to 90% seen once. The CDR3 runs to 12 residues. V lost 6 bases and J 7 bases, leaving 7 bases between the germline ends. From germline, CDR1 is SNHLY and CDR2 FYNNEI. Specimen: peripheral blood. The TCR comes from a human donor in a cohort sampled during active COVID-19. This rearrangement joins TRBV2 to TRBJ1-6; maybe TRBD1 (5 bases). CDR3 protein: CASSNRNSPLHF. The CDR3 bases are TGTGCCAGCAGCAACAGGAATTCACCCCTCCACTTT.